Listed below are T cell receptor beta chains from one sample, sequenced in a study of blood T cells in healthy people across ages. MiXCR, run by TCRdb on the 5' RACE reads, gives a single entry per CDR3 protein. The sample has more than 1.4 million distinct CDR3 sequences; about 43% are singletons. Specimen: blood. Receptors originate from a woman between 18 and 30 years old in good health. Each CDR3 is given with its conserved first and last residue. The D gene is left open where the match is weak. The listing skips clone size in some rows; elsewhere it reads once, few, many or a size class.

V	D	size	J	DNA	CDR3
TRBV7-2	.	few	TRBJ1-2	TGTGCCAGCAGCTTAGATTTAGCAGGGGCTAACTATGGCTACACCTTC	CASSLDLAGANYGYTF
TRBV20-1	.	few	TRBJ2-2	TGCAGTGCTAGAGACGGGGGAACGAACACCGGGGAGCTGTTTTTT	CSARDGGTNTGELFF
TRBV5-1	TRBD2	many	TRBJ2-5	TGCGCCAGCAGCTTCGCTTCGGGGGGGTTCCAAGAGACCCAGTACTTC	CASSFASGGFQETQYF
TRBV20-1	.	.	TRBJ2-7	TGCAGTGCTAGAGTCGGCGGCACCTACGAGCAGTACTTC	CSARVGGTYEQYF
TRBV27	TRBD2	many	TRBJ2-7	TGTGCCAGCAGTCCCCCTGGAGAAAGCGGGGTAACCTACGAGCAGTACTTC	CASSPPGESGVTYEQYF
TRBV7-9	.	.	TRBJ2-1	TGTGCCAGCAGCTTACAGGGGCCTTCGTTCTTC	CASSLQGPSFF
TRBV20-1	.	few	TRBJ2-7	TGCAGTGCTAGACAAAAGGGCAGTTACGAGCAGTACTTC	CSARQKGSYEQYF
TRBV20-1	TRBD2	.	TRBJ2-7	TGCAGTGCATCTGGTAGGGGGACTAGCGGGACCTACGAGCAGTACTTC	CSASGRGTSGTYEQYF
TRBV28	.	many	TRBJ2-5	TGTGCCAGCAGCAACGGACAGACTCTGGATCAGTACTTC	CASSNGQTLDQYF
TRBV5-1	.	few	TRBJ2-7	TGCGCCAGCAGCTTGGCTGTCGCAACCTACGAGCAGTACTTC	CASSLAVATYEQYF
TRBV12-3/TRBV12-4	.	few	TRBJ2-3	TGTGCCAGCAGTGTACCCGGGGCCACAGATACGCAGTATTTT	CASSVPGATDTQYF
TRBV7-2	.	.	TRBJ1-6	TGTGCCAGCAGCTTAAAAAGCTCCTATAATTCACCCCTCCACTTT	CASSLKSSYNSPLHF
TRBV2	TRBD2	.	TRBJ2-1	TGTGCCGCCGCGGGGGAGCGGAGCTCCTACAATGAGCAGTTCTTC	CAAAGERSSYNEQFF
TRBV12-3/TRBV12-4	.	.	TRBJ2-2	TGTGCCAGCAGACCCCCGACGGCCGGGGAGCTGTTTTTT	CASRPPTAGELFF
TRBV6-5	TRBD1	.	TRBJ1-6	TGTGCCAGCAGTTTAGGGACAGCGGTAACTCCCCTCCACTTT	CASSLGTAVTPLHF
TRBV30	.	.	TRBJ1-1	TGTGCCTGGAGAGGTACGGGGATGAACACTGAAGCTTTCTTT	CAWRGTGMNTEAFF
TRBV4-1	.	few	TRBJ1-5	TGCGCCAGCAGCCAAGAGGGAGGGTTATCTCAGCCCCAGCATTTT	CASSQEGGLSQPQHF
TRBV10-3	.	once	TRBJ1-1	TGTGCCATCAGGGGCGTTGACACTGAAGCTTTCTTT	CAIRGVDTEAFF
TRBV18	.	.	TRBJ2-2	TGTGCCAGCTCACCATTTAGTGACACCGGGGAGCTGTTTTTT	CASSPFSDTGELFF
TRBV6-5	.	.	TRBJ1-4	TGTGCCAGCAGTTACTCCCCCGAGGCGGGGGAAAAACTGTTTTTT	CASSYSPEAGEKLFF
TRBV5-8	.	few	TRBJ1-4	TGTGCCAGCAGCTTGGGCCGGTCAACTAATGAAAAACTGTTTTTT	CASSLGRSTNEKLFF
TRBV10-3	.	few	TRBJ2-1	TGTGCCATCAGTGAGTCAGTGGACTACAATGAGCAGTTCTTC	CAISESVDYNEQFF
TRBV20-1	.	few	TRBJ1-5	TGCAGTGCTAGTGGGGGCATCGATCAGCCCCAGCATTTT	CSASGGIDQPQHF
TRBV6-1	.	.	TRBJ1-2	TGTGCCAGCAGTCGTCAGGGTGAGGTTTACACCTTC	CASSRQGEVYTF
TRBV11-2	.	.	TRBJ2-1	TGTGCCAGCAGCCTTCCTAGCTTCAGCTCCTACAATGAGCAGTTCTTC	CASSLPSFSSYNEQFF
TRBV5-1	.	.	TRBJ2-1	TGCGCCAGCAGCTTGCAAAGGGGTGGCGATGAGCAGTTCTTC	CASSLQRGGDEQFF
TRBV7-8	TRBD1	.	TRBJ1-2	TGTGCCAGCAGCTTAGCGCTTAACGGACAGGGCGACTATGGCTACACCTTC	CASSLALNGQGDYGYTF
TRBV2	TRBD1	.	TRBJ1-1	TGTGCCAGCACGACGCGGGACAGGGCCCACACTGAAGCTTTCTTT	CASTTRDRAHTEAFF
TRBV9	.	few	TRBJ2-1	TGTGCCACCACGTCCGGGGGTCTGGGCGACAATGAGCAGTTCTTC	CATTSGGLGDNEQFF
TRBV7-8	.	many	TRBJ2-3	TGTGCCAGCAGACCCCTAGGGTCTAGCACAGATACGCAGTATTTT	CASRPLGSSTDTQYF
TRBV3-1	.	.	TRBJ2-1	TGTGCCAGCAGCCAAGTGGCGGACAGCCAGGGGAATGAGCAGTTCTTC	CASSQVADSQGNEQFF
TRBV20-1	TRBD2	.	TRBJ2-3	TGCAGTGCTACGGGACTAGCGGGAGGGGCAGATACGCAGTATTTT	CSATGLAGGADTQYF
TRBV4-1	.	few	TRBJ2-1	TGCGCCAGCAGCCAACTTACCCTAGCGTCCACCTACAATGAGCAGTTCTTC	CASSQLTLASTYNEQFF
TRBV2	TRBD1	many	TRBJ1-1	TGTGCCAGCAGCAGGGGGTTGAACACTGAAGCTTTCTTT	CASSRGLNTEAFF